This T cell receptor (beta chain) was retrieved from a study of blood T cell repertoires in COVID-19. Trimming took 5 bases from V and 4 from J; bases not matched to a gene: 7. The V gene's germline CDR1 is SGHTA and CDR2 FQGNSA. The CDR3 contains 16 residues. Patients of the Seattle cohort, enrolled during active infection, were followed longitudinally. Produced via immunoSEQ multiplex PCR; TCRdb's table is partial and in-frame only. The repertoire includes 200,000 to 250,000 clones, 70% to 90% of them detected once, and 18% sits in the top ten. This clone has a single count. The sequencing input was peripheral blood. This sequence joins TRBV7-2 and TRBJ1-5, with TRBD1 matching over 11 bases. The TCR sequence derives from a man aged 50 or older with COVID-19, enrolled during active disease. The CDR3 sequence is CASSLGTGGSNQPQHF. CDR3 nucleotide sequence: TGTGCCAGCAGCCTCGGGACAGGGGGAAGTAATCAGCCCCAGCATTTT.